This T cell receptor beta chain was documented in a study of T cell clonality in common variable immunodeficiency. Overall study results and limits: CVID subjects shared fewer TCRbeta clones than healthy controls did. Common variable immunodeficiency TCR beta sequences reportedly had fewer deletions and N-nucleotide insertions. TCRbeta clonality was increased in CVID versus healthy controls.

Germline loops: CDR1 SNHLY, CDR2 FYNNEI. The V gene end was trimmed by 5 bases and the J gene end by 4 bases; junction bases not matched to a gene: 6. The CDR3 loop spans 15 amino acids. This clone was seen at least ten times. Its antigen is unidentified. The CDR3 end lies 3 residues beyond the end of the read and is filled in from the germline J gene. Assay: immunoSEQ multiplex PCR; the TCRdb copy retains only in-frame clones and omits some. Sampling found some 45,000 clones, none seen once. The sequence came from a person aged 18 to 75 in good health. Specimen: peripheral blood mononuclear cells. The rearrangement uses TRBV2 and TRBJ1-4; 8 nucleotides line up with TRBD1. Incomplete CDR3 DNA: TGTGCCAGCAGTCTACAGGGACAGGTTAATGAAAAA. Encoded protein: CASSLQGQVNEK. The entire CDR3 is CASSLQGQVNEKLFF.